This entry lists 5 T cell receptor beta chains sequenced from one sample in a study of identical twins' blood T cells. A single record per CDR3 protein comes from TCRdb applying MiXCR to the 5' RACE reads. In the table there are 300,000 to 400,000 distinct CDR3 sequences, under 30% of which are singletons. Sample: PBMCs. These receptors came from a woman between 18 and 55 years old in good health.

This clonotype was counted at least ten times. The rearrangement joins TRBV20-1 to TRBJ1-2, with D possibly TRBD1 on 5 matching bases. V was pared by 5 bases and J by 4 bases, with 14 bases between. This CDR3 is 13 amino acids long. Germline V gives CDR1 DFQATT, CDR2 SNEGSKA (reference sequence). The DNA of the CDR3 is TGCAGTGCTCGCAGGGATACCGTCTATGGCTACACCTTC. Protein product: CSARRDTVYGYTF.

The rearrangement uses TRBV11-2 and TRBJ1-5; TRBD1 might be the D (6 bases). The CDR3 loop spans 13 amino acids. The germline V gene has CDR1 SGHAT and CDR2 FQNNGV. Trimming removed 1 base from V and 10 bases from J, with 11 bases in between. CDR3 loop: CASSLGRGSPQHF. CDR3 sequence (DNA): TGTGCCAGCAGCTTAGGCAGGGGTAGTCCCCAGCATTTT.

V and J are TRBV7-9 and TRBJ2-1, with no clear D. Germline V gene sequence: CDR1 SEHNR, CDR2 FQNEAQ (reference sequence). This CDR3 spans 15 amino acids. Trimming took off 2 bases at V and 10 bases at J, with 18 bases between the two ends. The CDR3 loop is CASSLPTTKSGEQFF. CDR3 in DNA: TGTGCCAGCAGCTTACCGACGACCAAGAGTGGGGAGCAGTTCTTC.

The rearrangement joins TRBV29-1 to TRBJ2-4, with a weak D call TRBD1 (6 bases). The CDR3 runs 14 residues. From germline, CDR1 is SQVTM and CDR2 ANQGSEA. V was shortened by 6 bases and J by 2 bases, with 14 bases between the two germline ends. CDR3 residues: CSVQGSLTKNIQYF. CDR3 DNA: TGCAGCGTCCAGGGGAGCCTGACCAAAAACATTCAGTACTTC.

The chain couples TRBV12-3 or TRBV12-4 to TRBJ1-3, with 9 bases fitting TRBD1. The junction had 7 bases not matched to a gene; V was cut back by 3 bases and J by 4 bases. CDR3 length: 16 residues. CDR3 protein: CASSFGGQGSGNTIYF. CDR3 nucleotide sequence: TGTGCCAGCAGTTTCGGTGGACAGGGGAGCGGAAACACCATATATTTT.